This passage covers 12 T cell receptor beta chains from one sample sequenced in a study of T cells after yellow fever vaccination. TCRdb reprocessed the 5' RACE reads with MiXCR, giving one entry per CDR3 protein. Of a few hundred thousand distinct CDR3 sequences in the sample, roughly 4.3% were seen once. The input for sequencing was PBMCs, taken 5 days after the yellow fever booster vaccination. The source is a man between 18 and 29 years old who received the YFV17D yellow fever vaccine.

This clonotype was counted ten times or more. This sequence joins TRBV29-1 and TRBJ1-4, with TRBD1 as a possible D gene (5 bases). The CDR3 is made up of 13 amino acids. The germline gives CDR1 SQVTM, CDR2 ANQGSEA. V lost 6 bases, J lost 0 bases, and 8 bases lay in between. The CDR3 coding sequence is TGCAGCGTGCTGGGGGCAACTAATGAAAAACTGTTTTTT. Residues: CSVLGATNEKLFF.

In this sample, this clonotype turned up a few times. The chain recombines TRBV28 with TRBJ1-2; D call uncertain. CDR1 is MDHEN, CDR2 SYDVKM, per germline. Between the trimmed V and J ends, which lost 2 bases and 5 bases, there was a span of 12 bases. This CDR3 is 14 amino acids long. The CDR3 region is CASSLDAKGYGYTF. CDR3 sequence (DNA): TGTGCCAGCAGTTTAGATGCCAAGGGATATGGCTACACCTTC.

This clonotype was counted at least ten times. The V call is TRBV6-5, the J call TRBJ2-1; no firm D call. Trimming stripped 6 bases from V and 3 bases from J, with 9 bases between. Germline CDR1 MNHEY, CDR2 SVGAGI. The CDR3 consists of 13 residues. The CDR3 is CASRPTDYNEQFF. CDR3 sequence (DNA): TGTGCCAGCAGGCCAACGGACTACAATGAGCAGTTCTTC.

The genes are TRBV28 and TRBJ1-2, with D maybe TRBD1 (5 bases). The CDR3 is 13 residues long. Trimming pared 8 bases from V and 4 bases from J, leaving 14 bases between. Germline V lookup: CDR1 MDHEN, CDR2 SYDVKM. The CDR3 DNA reads as TGTGCCAGCTCGCCGGGGGGTTTCTATGGCTACACCTTC. This gives the protein CASSPGGFYGYTF.

This clonotype was seen ten or more times. Here the CDR3 reads CASQGRLNTEAFF. In DNA form, the CDR3 reads TGTGCCAGCCAAGGACGCCTGAACACTGAAGCTTTCTTT. The genes are TRBV12-3 or TRBV12-4 and TRBJ1-1; D unresolved. This CDR3 is built from 13 residues. Between the trimmed V and J ends, which lost 8 bases and 0 bases, there was a span of 10 bases.

The rearrangement uses TRBV29-1 and TRBJ2-3; no reliable D call. The germline CDR1 and CDR2 sequences are SQVTM and ANQGSEA. V lost 6 bases to trimming and J lost 6 bases, with 7 bases between them. CDR3 length equals 10 residues. The CDR3 here is CSVARDTQYF. As DNA, the CDR3 is TGCAGCGTGGCTCGGGATACGCAGTATTTT.

This clonotype occurred a few times. For the CDR3, the DNA is TGCAGTGCTTATAAACAGGGGGCTAACTATGGCTACACCTTC. Protein product: CSAYKQGANYGYTF. The chain has TRBV20-1 and TRBJ1-2, with TRBD1 matching over 8 bases. This CDR3 is built from 14 residues. V lost 5 bases, J lost 0 bases, and 5 bases stayed unmatched. Germline CDR1 DFQATT, CDR2 SNEGSKA (reference sequence).

There are many counts of this clonotype. The chain combines TRBV27 with TRBJ1-1; 7 bases are a match to TRBD1. The germline V gene has CDR1 MNHEY and CDR2 SMNVEV (reference sequence). With V trimmed by 6 bases and J by 0 bases, 4 bases remained unmatched. This CDR3 has 14 residues. The CDR3 coding sequence is TGTGCCAGCAGGGTACAGGGGTTGAACACTGAAGCTTTCTTT. It codes for CASRVQGLNTEAFF.

This rearrangement joins TRBV28 to TRBJ1-2, with 7 bases matching TRBD1. J lost 0 bases, V lost 3 bases, and 16 bases had no gene match. The CDR3 runs 19 residues. Germline-derived CDR1 and CDR2 are MDHEN and SYDVKM. The CDR3 region is CASSFSHRGRTGANYGYTF. The CDR3 DNA reads TGTGCCAGCAGTTTCTCCCACAGGGGCAGGACGGGAGCTAACTATGGCTACACCTTC.

CDR3 in amino acids: CATAERPGGNQPQHF. The CDR3 bases are TGTGCCACAGCGGAGCGGCCTGGGGGCAATCAGCCCCAGCATTTT. V gene TRBV15 combines with J gene TRBJ1-5; no clear D. Germline-derived CDR1 and CDR2 are LNHNV and YYDKDF (reference sequence). The CDR3 consists of 15 residues. Deletions cut 9 bases from V and 2 bases from J, with 17 bases between.

This clonotype occurred many times. J is TRBJ2-7 and V is TRBV20-1, with a weak D call TRBD1 (6 bases). The germline V and J ends were trimmed by 6 bases and 2 bases, with 14 bases remaining between them. The CDR3 extends over 13 amino acids. CDR1 is DFQATT and CDR2 is SNEGSKA in the germline V gene (reference sequence). The CDR3 region is CSAIGTQTYEQYF. The CDR3 region has the DNA TGCAGTGCCATCGGGACACAGACCTACGAGCAGTACTTC.

This chain connects TRBV5-4 to TRBJ1-4; D unclear. Trimming took off 4 bases at V and 6 bases at J, with 16 bases between the two ends. Per the germline V gene, CDR1 is SGHNT and CDR2 is YYREEE (reference sequence). The CDR3 covers 15 residues. In nucleotides, the CDR3 is TGTGCCAGCAGCCAAATTGACCCTGGGGATGAAAAACTGTTTTTT. This codes for CASSQIDPGDEKLFF.